This TCR beta chain was identified during a study of identical twins. Trimming cost V 2 bases and J 1 base, with 13 bases left between them. The CDR3 has 15 residues. Germline V gene data show CDR1 as SGHRS and CDR2 as YFSETQ. As for this clonotype: Its target is unknown.

Whole-study results and caveats: The same donors were not followed; conclusions instead depended on cross-sectional statistical analysis. Models predicted too little out-of-frame TCR alpha sharing in monozygotic twins.

MiXCR, applied by TCRdb to the 5' RACE reads, yields one record per CDR3 protein. The sample includes 600,000 to 700,000 distinct CDR3 sequences, 21% of them seen just once. Separately, the same data were catalogued under a study of T cells expressing NK-cell markers. As that study records: From sorted CD3+CD56+NKG2C+, CD3+CD56+NKG2C- and CD3+CD56-NKG2C+ T cells came the TCR beta repertoires. In the group of eight sequenced donors, seven were HCMV-seropositive and one was seronegative.

The receptor was isolated from a woman aged 18 to 35 in good health. Sequencing input: PBMCs. This chain joins TRBV5-1 and TRBJ2-7; no definite D call. CDR3 sequence (DNA): TGCGCCAGCAGCTTTGAAGGACCGACTTCCTACGAGCAGTACTTC. Residues: CASSFEGPTSYEQYF.